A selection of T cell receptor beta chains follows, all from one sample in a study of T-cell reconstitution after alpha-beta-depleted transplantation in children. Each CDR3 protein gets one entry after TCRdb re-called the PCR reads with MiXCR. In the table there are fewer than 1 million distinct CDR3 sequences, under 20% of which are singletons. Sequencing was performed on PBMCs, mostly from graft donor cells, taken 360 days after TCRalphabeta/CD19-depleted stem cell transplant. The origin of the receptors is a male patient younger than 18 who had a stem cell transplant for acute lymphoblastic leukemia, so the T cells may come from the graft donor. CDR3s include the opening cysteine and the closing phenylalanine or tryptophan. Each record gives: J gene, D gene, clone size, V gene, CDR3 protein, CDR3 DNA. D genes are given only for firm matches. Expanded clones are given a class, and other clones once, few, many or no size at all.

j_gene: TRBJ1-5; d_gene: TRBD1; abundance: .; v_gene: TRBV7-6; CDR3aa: CASSGQGVNQPQHF; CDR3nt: TGTGCCAGCAGTGGGCAGGGGGTCAATCAGCCCCAGCATTTT
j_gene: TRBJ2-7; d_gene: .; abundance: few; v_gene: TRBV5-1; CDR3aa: CASSFRGMFYEQYF; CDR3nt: TGCGCCAGCAGCTTTAGGGGGATGTTCTACGAGCAGTACTTC
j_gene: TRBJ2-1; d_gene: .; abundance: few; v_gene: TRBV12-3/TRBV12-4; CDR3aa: CASSFGRVRYNEQFF; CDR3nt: TGTGCCAGCAGTTTTGGGAGAGTCCGTTACAATGAGCAGTTCTTC
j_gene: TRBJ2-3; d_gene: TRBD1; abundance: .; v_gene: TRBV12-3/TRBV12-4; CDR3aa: CASSPWDRGGDTQYF; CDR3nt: TGTGCCAGCAGCCCCTGGGACAGGGGGGGAGATACGCAGTATTTT
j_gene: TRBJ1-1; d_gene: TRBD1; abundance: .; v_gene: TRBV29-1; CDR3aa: CSGDRALEAFF; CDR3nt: TGCAGCGGGGACAGGGCGCTTGAAGCTTTCTTT
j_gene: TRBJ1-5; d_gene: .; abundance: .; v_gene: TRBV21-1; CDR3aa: CASSKVGQGNQPQHF; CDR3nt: .
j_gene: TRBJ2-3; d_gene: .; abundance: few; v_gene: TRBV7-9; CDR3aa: CAHRTTTDTQYF; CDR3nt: TGTGCCCACAGGACGACCACAGATACGCAGTATTTT
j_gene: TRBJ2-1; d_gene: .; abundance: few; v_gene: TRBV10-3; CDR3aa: CAISAPTSISYNEQFF; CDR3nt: TGTGCCATCAGTGCCCCTACTAGCATCTCCTACAATGAGCAGTTCTTC
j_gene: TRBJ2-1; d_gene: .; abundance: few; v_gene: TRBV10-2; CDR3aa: CASSHPNNEQFF; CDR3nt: TGCGCCAGCTCCCACCCCAACAATGAGCAGTTCTTC
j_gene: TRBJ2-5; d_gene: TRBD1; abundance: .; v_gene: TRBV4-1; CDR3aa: CASSQRDGFGTGRQTQYF; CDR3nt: TGCGCCAGCAGCCAACGGGACGGGTTCGGGACAGGGCGGCAGACCCAGTACTTC
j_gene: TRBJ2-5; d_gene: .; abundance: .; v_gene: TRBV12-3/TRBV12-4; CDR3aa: CASSGRTQYF; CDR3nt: TGTGCCAGCAGTGGCCGCACCCAGTACTTC
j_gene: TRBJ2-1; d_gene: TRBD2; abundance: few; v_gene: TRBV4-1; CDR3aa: CASSPLGLAGYEQFF; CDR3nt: TGCGCCAGCAGCCCCCTGGGGCTAGCGGGCTATGAGCAGTTCTTC
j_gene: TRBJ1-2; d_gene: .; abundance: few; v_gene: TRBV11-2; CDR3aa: CASSLPGAGVYGYTF; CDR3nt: TGTGCCAGCAGCTTGCCTGGCGCGGGTGTCTATGGCTACACCTTC
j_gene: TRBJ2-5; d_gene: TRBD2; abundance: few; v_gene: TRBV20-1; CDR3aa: CSAREGGGREETQYF; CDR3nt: TGCAGTGCTAGAGAAGGAGGCGGGAGGGAGGAGACCCAGTACTTC
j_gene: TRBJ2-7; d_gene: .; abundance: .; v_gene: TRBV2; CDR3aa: CASSETWQGGSYEQYF; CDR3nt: TGTGCCAGCAGTGAAACCTGGCAGGGGGGGAGCTACGAGCAGTACTTC
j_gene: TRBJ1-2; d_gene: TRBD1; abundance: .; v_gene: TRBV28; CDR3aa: CASSWGQEDNYGYTF; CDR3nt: TGTGCCAGCAGTTGGGGACAGGAGGATAACTATGGCTACACCTTC
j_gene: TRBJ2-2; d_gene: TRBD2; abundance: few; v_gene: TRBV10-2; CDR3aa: CAGTKTDLDYGELFF; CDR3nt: TGCGCCGGGACTAAAACGGACCTTGACTATGGGGAGCTGTTTTTT
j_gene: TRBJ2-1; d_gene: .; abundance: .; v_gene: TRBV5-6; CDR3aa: CASSTFSPLEQFF; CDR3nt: TGTGCCAGCAGCACGTTTAGCCCTCTGGAGCAGTTCTTC
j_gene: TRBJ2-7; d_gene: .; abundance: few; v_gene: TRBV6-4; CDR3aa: CATHPPYEQYF; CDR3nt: TGTGCCACCCACCCTCCCTACGAGCAGTACTTC
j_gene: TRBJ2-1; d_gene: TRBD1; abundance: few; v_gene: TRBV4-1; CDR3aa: CASSPDRFNEQFF; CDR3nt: TGCGCCAGCAGCCCGGACAGGTTCAATGAGCAGTTCTTC
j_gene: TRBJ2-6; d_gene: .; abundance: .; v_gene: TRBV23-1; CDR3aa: CASSHLGHGGSGANVLTF; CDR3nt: TGCGCCAGCAGTCACTTGGGTCATGGAGGCTCTGGGGCCAACGTCCTGACTTTC
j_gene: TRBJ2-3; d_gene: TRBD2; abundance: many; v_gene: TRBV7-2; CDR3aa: CASSLVGTRGGTDTQYF; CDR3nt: TGTGCCAGCAGCTTAGTGGGGACTAGGGGGGGAACAGATACGCAGTATTTT
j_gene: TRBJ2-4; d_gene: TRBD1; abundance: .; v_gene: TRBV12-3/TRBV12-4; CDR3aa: CASSSDRLYLNIQYF; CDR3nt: TGTGCCAGCAGTTCGGACAGGCTGTACCTGAACATTCAGTACTTC
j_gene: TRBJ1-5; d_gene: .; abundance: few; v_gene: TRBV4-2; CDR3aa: CASSQDRWSNQPQHF; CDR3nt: TGTGCCAGCAGCCAAGACAGGTGGAGCAATCAGCCCCAGCATTTT
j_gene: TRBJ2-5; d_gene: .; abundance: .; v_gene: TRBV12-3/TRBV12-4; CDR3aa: CASSSLGREASETQYF; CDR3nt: TGTGCCAGCAGTTCTCTTGGAAGGGAGGCGAGTGAGACCCAGTACTTC
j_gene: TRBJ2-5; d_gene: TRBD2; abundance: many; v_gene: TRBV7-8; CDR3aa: CASSLGRILAEAAKYF; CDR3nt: TGTGCCAGCAGCTTAGGAAGGATCCTAGCGGAGGCGGCGAAGTACTTC
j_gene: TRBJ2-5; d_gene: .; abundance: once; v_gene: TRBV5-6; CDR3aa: CASSFGTAWETQYF; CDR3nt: TGTGCCAGCAGCTTTGGGACTGCGTGGGAGACCCAGTACTTC
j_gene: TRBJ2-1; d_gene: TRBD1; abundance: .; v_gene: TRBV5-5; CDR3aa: CACGDRWGYEQFF; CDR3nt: TGTGCCTGCGGGGACAGGTGGGGCTATGAGCAGTTCTTC
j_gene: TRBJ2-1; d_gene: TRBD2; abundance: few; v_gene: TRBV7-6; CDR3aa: CASSFTSGISNEQFF; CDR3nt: TGTGCCAGCAGCTTTACTAGCGGGATCTCCAATGAGCAGTTCTTC
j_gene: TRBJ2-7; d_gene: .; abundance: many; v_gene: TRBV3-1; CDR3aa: CASSFTRDPSYEQYF; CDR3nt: TGTGCCAGCAGCTTTACACGAGACCCCTCCTACGAGCAGTACTTC
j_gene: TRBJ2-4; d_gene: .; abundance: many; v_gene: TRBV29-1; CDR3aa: CSVSGVSKNIQYF; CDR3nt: TGCAGCGTCAGTGGGGTTAGCAAAAACATTCAGTACTTC
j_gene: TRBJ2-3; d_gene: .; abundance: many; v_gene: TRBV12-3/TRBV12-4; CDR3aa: CASSLETGDTQYF; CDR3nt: TGTGCCAGCAGTTTAGAGACCGGGGATACGCAGTATTTT
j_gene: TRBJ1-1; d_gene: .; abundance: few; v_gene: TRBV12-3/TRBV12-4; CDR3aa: CASRLQGGSGTEAFF; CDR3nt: TGTGCCAGCAGGTTACAGGGAGGGTCTGGCACTGAAGCTTTCTTT
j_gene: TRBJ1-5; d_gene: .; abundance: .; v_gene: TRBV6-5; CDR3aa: CASSYRDADQPQHF; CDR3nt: TGTGCCAGCAGTTACAGGGACGCTGATCAGCCCCAGCATTTT
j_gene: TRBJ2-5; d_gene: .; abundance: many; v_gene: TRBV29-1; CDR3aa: CSVERRGAQYQETQYF; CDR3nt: TGCAGCGTTGAGAGGAGAGGGGCCCAGTACCAAGAGACCCAGTACTTC
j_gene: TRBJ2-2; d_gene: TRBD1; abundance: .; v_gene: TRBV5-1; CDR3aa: CASTWDREGGELFF; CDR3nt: TGCGCCAGCACCTGGGACAGGGAAGGCGGGGAGCTGTTTTTT
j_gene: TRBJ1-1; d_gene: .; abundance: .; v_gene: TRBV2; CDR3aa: CASSIHHEAFF; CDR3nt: TGTGCCAGCAGTATCCACCATGAAGCTTTCTTT
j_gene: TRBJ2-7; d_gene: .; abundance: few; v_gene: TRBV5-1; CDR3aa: CASSSDLSYEQYF; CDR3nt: TGCGCCAGCAGCTCAGACTTATCCTACGAGCAGTACTTC
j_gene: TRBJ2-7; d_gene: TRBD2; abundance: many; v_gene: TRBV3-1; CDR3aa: CASSPTWAGVFYEQYF; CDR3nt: TGTGCCAGCAGCCCTACTTGGGCGGGAGTGTTCTACGAGCAGTACTTC
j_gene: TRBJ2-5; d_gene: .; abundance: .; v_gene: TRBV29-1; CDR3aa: CSVEEWTGVGETQYF; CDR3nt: TGCAGCGTTGAAGAGTGGACCGGGGTGGGGGAGACCCAGTACTTC
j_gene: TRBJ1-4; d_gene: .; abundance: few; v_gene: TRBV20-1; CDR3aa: CSASPLEFAGEREKLFF; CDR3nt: TGCAGTGCTAGCCCCCTCGAGTTCGCAGGAGAGAGGGAAAAACTGTTTTTT
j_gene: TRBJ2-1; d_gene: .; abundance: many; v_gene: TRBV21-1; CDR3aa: CASSKGSGPAYNEQFF; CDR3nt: TGTGCCAGCAGCAAAGGGTCGGGACCAGCGTACAATGAGCAGTTCTTC
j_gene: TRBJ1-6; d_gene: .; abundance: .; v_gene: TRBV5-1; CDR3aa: CASSFTGTDSPLHF; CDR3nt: TGCGCCAGCAGCTTCACAGGAACGGATTCACCCCTCCACTTT
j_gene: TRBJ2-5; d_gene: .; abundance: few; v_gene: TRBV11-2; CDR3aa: CASSLRGLLKAETQYF; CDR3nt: TGTGCCAGCAGCCTACGGGGCCTCCTGAAGGCAGAGACCCAGTACTTC
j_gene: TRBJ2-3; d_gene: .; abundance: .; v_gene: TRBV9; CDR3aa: CASSANVADTQYF; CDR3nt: TGTGCCAGCAGCGCAAATGTTGCAGATACGCAGTATTTT
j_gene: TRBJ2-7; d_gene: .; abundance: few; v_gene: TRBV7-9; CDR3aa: CASSLESFQGQYF; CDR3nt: TGTGCCAGCAGCTTAGAATCTTTCCAGGGGCAGTACTTC
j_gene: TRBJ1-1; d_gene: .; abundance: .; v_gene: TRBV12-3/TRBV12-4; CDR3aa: CASSLRADTEAFF; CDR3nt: TGTGCCAGCAGTTTAAGGGCGGACACTGAAGCTTTCTTT
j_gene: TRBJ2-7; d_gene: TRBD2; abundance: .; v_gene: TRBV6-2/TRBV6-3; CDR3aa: CASRVLTSGSVYEQYF; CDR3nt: TGTGCCAGCAGAGTACTAACTAGCGGGAGTGTATACGAGCAGTACTTC
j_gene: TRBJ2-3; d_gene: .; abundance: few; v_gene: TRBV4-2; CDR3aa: CASSQDGWTAASTDTQYF; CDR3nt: TGTGCCAGCAGCCAGGATGGCTGGACGGCCGCTAGCACAGATACGCAGTATTTT
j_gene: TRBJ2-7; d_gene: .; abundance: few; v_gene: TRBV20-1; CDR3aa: CCARARYSGLMFYEQYF; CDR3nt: TGCTGTGCTAGAGCTCGCTATTCAGGATTGATGTTCTACGAGCAGTACTTC